A selection of T cell receptor beta chains follows, all from one sample in a study of T-cell memory formation after mild COVID-19. MiXCR was run by TCRdb on the 5' RACE reads, yielding one entry per CDR3 protein. The data show hundreds of thousands of distinct CDR3 sequences, less than 20% seen once. Sequencing was performed on PBMCs or a T cell subset sorted from them (not recorded which). The receptors were gathered from a man aged 18 to 30 who had mild COVID-19 (a few samples of this study predate the infection). Cell type and time point are not known. Both conserved end residues are part of each CDR3. The D gene is left open where the match is weak. Expanded clones are given a class, and other clones once, few, many or no size at all.

abundance | j_gene | v_gene | d_gene | CDR3nt | CDR3aa
. | TRBJ2-7 | TRBV28 | TRBD1 | TGTGCCAGCAGTCCCACAGGGGGTTACGAGCAGTACTTC | CASSPTGGYEQYF
many | TRBJ1-4 | TRBV7-9 | . | TGTGCCAGCAGCCGCCTAGGGGTTGGGGAAAAACTGTTTTTT | CASSRLGVGEKLFF
. | TRBJ2-3 | TRBV5-8 | . | TGTGCCAGCAGCCACTACACAGATACGCAGTATTTT | CASSHYTDTQYF
. | TRBJ2-5 | TRBV4-3 | TRBD2 | TGCGCCAGCAGCCAAGATTTTAGCGGGGGGCACCAAGAGACCCAGTACTTC | CASSQDFSGGHQETQYF
few | TRBJ2-6 | TRBV7-3 | . | TGTGCCAGCAGCTTAAGTTCGTACTCTGGGGCCAACGTCCTGACTTTC | CASSLSSYSGANVLTF
many | TRBJ2-1 | TRBV4-3 | TRBD2 | TGCGCCAGCAGCCAAGATCTCGGGACTAGCGGGGAGCAGTTCTTC | CASSQDLGTSGEQFF
few | TRBJ1-1 | TRBV7-2 | . | TGTGCCAGCAGCTCAAGTGCGACAGGCGGATACTACACTGAAGCTTTCTTT | CASSSSATGGYYTEAFF
. | TRBJ1-1 | TRBV7-9 | TRBD1 | TGTGCCAGCAGCTCGTCGGATACAGGGGAGGTAGAAGCTTTCTTT | CASSSSDTGEVEAFF
. | TRBJ2-1 | TRBV2 | TRBD2 | TGTGCCAGCAGTGAGGAGCGGGGGGGAGATGAGCAGTTCTTC | CASSEERGGDEQFF
. | TRBJ2-5 | TRBV15 | TRBD2 | TGTGCCACCAGCAGAGAGCGGGCCGGGGGGGTAGAGACCCAGTACTTC | CATSRERAGGVETQYF
many | TRBJ2-3 | TRBV6-5 | TRBD2 | TGTGCCAGCAGTTGGGGAGGCGGGGGGTCACCTACGGCGGATACGCAGTATTTT | CASSWGGGGSPTADTQYF
. | TRBJ2-3 | TRBV20-1 | TRBD2 | TGCAGTGCTCCCCGGGGGGGCCTTCCAGATACGCAGTATTTT | CSAPRGGLPDTQYF
. | TRBJ1-5 | TRBV6-5 | . | TGTGCCAGCAGTTACGGGATAGGACAGCCCCAGCATTTT | CASSYGIGQPQHF
. | TRBJ1-5 | TRBV20-1 | . | TGCAGTGCTAGGGTGCTAGATAGCAATCAGCCCCAGCATTTT | CSARVLDSNQPQHF
. | TRBJ2-7 | TRBV12-3/TRBV12-4 | TRBD1 | TGTGCCAGCACCGCGGGCAGGGGGCTATCCTACGAGCAGTACTTC | CASTAGRGLSYEQYF
many | TRBJ2-7 | TRBV5-1 | . | TGCGCCAGCAGTCGGGGAGGCTACGAGCAGTACTTC | CASSRGGYEQYF
. | TRBJ2-7 | TRBV7-2 | TRBD1 | TGTGCCAGCAGCCCAATTCCGGGACAGTACTCCTACGAGCAGTACTTC | CASSPIPGQYSYEQYF
few | TRBJ2-3 | TRBV9 | . | TGTGCCAGCAGCATGTATTCGGACACAGATACGCAGTATTTT | CASSMYSDTDTQYF
few | TRBJ2-3 | TRBV5-1 | TRBD1 | TGCGCCAGCAGCTCCCAGGGACAGACAGATACGCAGTATTTT | CASSSQGQTDTQYF
few | TRBJ1-2 | TRBV5-1 | TRBD1 | TGCGCCAGCAGCCCACAGGGGATGTCCTATGGCTACACCTTC | CASSPQGMSYGYTF
. | TRBJ2-2 | TRBV5-1 | . | TGCGCCAGCAGCCCGGCGGCTACCGGGGAGCTGTTTTTT | CASSPAATGELFF
. | TRBJ2-3 | TRBV2 | TRBD2 | TGTGCCAGCACTAGCGGGGGCCCAGATACGCAGTATTTT | CASTSGGPDTQYF
. | TRBJ1-1 | TRBV29-1 | . | TGCAGCGCAGGTGTAGTGGGCACTGAAGCTTTCTTT | CSAGVVGTEAFF
. | TRBJ2-4 | TRBV5-1 | . | TGCGCCAGCTCAGACGCCCTAGCCAAAAACATTCAGTACTTC | CASSDALAKNIQYF
. | TRBJ1-2 | TRBV20-1 | . | TGCAGTGCTAGAGTTACAAGGAACTATGGCTACACCTTC | CSARVTRNYGYTF
. | TRBJ2-7 | TRBV12-3/TRBV12-4 | . | TGTGCCAGGAGGGCAGGGTGCTACGAGCAGTACTTC | CARRAGCYEQYF
few | TRBJ2-7 | TRBV4-2 | . | TGTGCCAGCAGCCAAAGCCGGGGAAACTACGAGCAGTACTTC | CASSQSRGNYEQYF
. | TRBJ2-1 | TRBV6-2/TRBV6-3 | . | TGTGCCAGTTGTTCGGGGGCCGGGGAGCAGTTCTTC | CASCSGAGEQFF
few | TRBJ2-3 | TRBV9 | . | TGTGCCAGCAGCGTAGGGGTTCGGGTCACAGATACGCAGTATTTT | CASSVGVRVTDTQYF
few | TRBJ1-1 | TRBV10-2 | . | TGCGCCAGCGGACCCGTGGCGAACACTGAAGCTTTCTTT | CASGPVANTEAFF
. | TRBJ1-2 | TRBV2 | TRBD1 | TGTGCCAGCGCTACAGGGGTCTATGGCTACACCTTC | CASATGVYGYTF
few | TRBJ2-2 | TRBV25-1 | . | TGTGCCAGCAGTGAAGTGTCGTCTAGTTCCGGGGAGCTGTTTTTT | CASSEVSSSSGELFF
. | TRBJ2-4 | TRBV20-1 | TRBD2 | TGCAGTGCTAGAGACCCACTAGCGGGGCGCAAAAACATTCAGTACTTC | CSARDPLAGRKNIQYF
. | TRBJ2-6 | TRBV20-1 | . | TGCAGTGCCCAGGTCCACCACTCTGGGGCCAACGTCCTGACTTTC | CSAQVHHSGANVLTF
few | TRBJ1-2 | TRBV6-5 | . | TGTGCCAGCAGTTCCCAGCACTATGGCTACACCTTC | CASSSQHYGYTF
. | TRBJ2-7 | TRBV5-1 | . | TGCGCCAGCAGCTTGTGGCAGGGAACCTACGAGCAGTACTTC | CASSLWQGTYEQYF
. | TRBJ2-5 | TRBV4-1 | TRBD1 | TGCGCCAGCAGCCACCACGGGACAGGGCGGGAGACCCAGTACTTC | CASSHHGTGRETQYF
many | TRBJ2-5 | TRBV4-3 | TRBD2 | TGCGCCAGCAGCCAAGGTAGCGGGGGTCACCAAGAGACCCAGTACTTC | CASSQGSGGHQETQYF
. | TRBJ1-5 | TRBV20-1 | . | TGCAGTGCTAGAGACCCCACCCTCCCATTAGGCCGGGCCCAGCATTTT | CSARDPTLPLGRAQHF
many | TRBJ2-5 | TRBV29-1 | . | TGCAGCGCTGAACAAGAGACCCAGTACTTC | CSAEQETQYF
few | TRBJ2-7 | TRBV2 | . | TGTGCCAGCAGTGTGTCCCCGGCCTACGAGCAGTACTTC | CASSVSPAYEQYF
many | TRBJ2-1 | TRBV5-1 | TRBD2 | TGCGCCAGCAGCGGGGAGGGGCTCGGCTCCTACAATGAGCAGTTCTTC | CASSGEGLGSYNEQFF
. | TRBJ2-1 | TRBV9 | TRBD2 | TGTGCCAGCAGCCCGCTAGCGGGGGGGACCAACAATGAGCAGTTCTTC | CASSPLAGGTNNEQFF
. | TRBJ2-7 | TRBV10-2 | . | TGCGCCAGCAGTGACGGGAGCACCTACGAGCAGTACTTC | CASSDGSTYEQYF
once | TRBJ1-2 | TRBV29-1 | . | TGCAGCGCCGAGAACAAGTCGCCGCGTGGCTACACCTTC | CSAENKSPRGYTF
. | TRBJ2-2 | TRBV20-1 | . | TGCAGTGCTAGCGTGAGGGACTCCAACACCGGGGAGCTGTTTTTT | CSASVRDSNTGELFF
. | TRBJ2-7 | TRBV6-5 | TRBD2 | TGTGCCAGCATCTCGCCTAGCGGGGGGTTCACGAGCTCCTACGAGCAGTACTTC | CASISPSGGFTSSYEQYF
. | TRBJ2-5 | TRBV5-1 | . | TGCGCCAGCAGCTTGATCAGGGCCTCAGGGAGAGAGACCCAGTACTTC | CASSLIRASGRETQYF
. | TRBJ2-7 | TRBV12-3/TRBV12-4 | . | TGTGCCAGCAGCCCCAGAGTTGGGGCCTACGAGCAGTACTTC | CASSPRVGAYEQYF
. | TRBJ1-1 | TRBV7-9 | . | TGTGCCAGCAGCCCCCCGGGGGCGACTGAAGCTTTCTTT | CASSPPGATEAFF
many | TRBJ2-1 | TRBV10-3 | . | TGTGCCATCAGTGACAGGGTAGGCTACAATGAGCAGTTCTTC | CAISDRVGYNEQFF
. | TRBJ2-4 | TRBV7-2 | TRBD1 | TGTGCCAGCAGCCTAGGCGGGACAGGGAAAAACATTCAGTACTTC | CASSLGGTGKNIQYF